The clone carrying this TCR beta chain was seen a few times. The sample belongs to a study of blood T cell repertoires in COVID-19. Original processing notes: Researchers report that nucleated cell counts were estimated from reference gene primer amplification. Data came from immunoSEQ multiplex PCR; TCRdb stores just in-frame clones and leaves some out. The DNA was the basis for D and trimming; V, J and clone size are from that table. The sample lists 32,000 or so clones; around 90% were seen once. This TCR was sampled from a man aged 65 to 85 with acute or convalescent COVID-19. Material for sequencing was peripheral blood.

CDR3 region: CASSQVIRTISSYGYTF. As DNA, the CDR3 is TGCGCCAGCAGCCAAGTAATAAGGACTATTAGTTCCTATGGCTACACCTTC. This chain connects TRBV4-1 to TRBJ1-2; no clear D gene. Germline V gene lookup returns CDR1 MGHRA and CDR2 YSYEKL. The CDR3 is 17 residues long. V shed 1 base and J shed 4 bases, with 19 bases lying between them.